Shown below are 28 T cell receptor beta chains from a single sample sequenced in a study of T cells after yellow fever vaccination. Via MiXCR, TCRdb re-called the 5' RACE reads, giving one row per CDR3 protein. The sample holds approximately 70,000 distinct CDR3 sequences, approximately 7% seen once. Sequencing was performed on CD8+ T cells sorted from PBMCs, taken 35 to 50 days after the first yellow fever vaccination. These receptors all stem from a man aged 18-30 years who received the YFV17D yellow fever vaccine.

The chain carries TRBV5-1 and TRBJ2-1; 9 bases map to TRBD1. Trimming cost V 5 bases and J 6 bases; bases outside gene matches: 3. The germline CDR1 and CDR2 sequences are SGHRS and YFSETQ. The CDR3 contains 13 residues. CDR3 protein: CASRTGGINEQFF. The CDR3 DNA reads TGCGCCAGCAGGACAGGGGGGATCAATGAGCAGTTCTTC.

This clonotype was seen repeatedly, ten times or more. The chain is built from TRBV6-2 or TRBV6-3 and TRBJ2-2, with 11 nucleotides matching TRBD2. The CDR3 runs 17 residues. Germline loops: CDR1 MNHEY, CDR2 SVGEGT. Trimming at V came to 6 bases and at J to 2 bases, leaving 8 bases not matched to a gene. The CDR3 spells CASSRLAGKLNTGELFF. The DNA of the CDR3 is TGTGCCAGCAGCCGACTAGCGGGGAAACTTAACACCGGGGAGCTGTTTTTT.

This clonotype was seen ten or more times. The chain's CDR3 is CASSQEGTASYEQYF. The CDR3, as DNA: TGCGCCAGCAGCCAAGAAGGGACAGCAAGCTACGAGCAGTACTTC. The chain employs TRBV4-1 and TRBJ2-7, with 7 bases matching TRBD1. The length of the CDR3 is 15 residues. The germline V gene has CDR1 MGHRA and CDR2 YSYEKL. The J segment lost 3 bases and the V segment lost 0 bases, leaving 5 bases of the junction unmatched.

Comments on this clonotype: This clone may be a read error of a much larger clone one base away. The chain uses TRBV7-8 and TRBJ2-1, with 8 bases identical to TRBD2. Germline CDR1 and CDR2: SGHVS and FQNEAQ. The V segment lost 5 bases and the J segment 10 bases; nucleotides outside the gene matches: 10. This CDR3 is 14 amino acids long. This chain's CDR3 is CASSLGGARDEQFF. In nucleotides, the CDR3 is TGTGCCAGCAGCCTCGGGGGGGCCAGGGACGAGCAGTTCTTC. Drawing the rest from reference TRBV7-8 and TRBJ2-1, the complete variable domain is GAGVSQSPRYKVAKRGQDVALRCDPISGHVSLFWYQQALGQGPEFLTYFQNEAQLDKSGLPSDRFFAERPEGSVSTLKIQRTQQEDSAVYLCASSLGGARDEQFFGPGTRLTVL.

This clonotype came up a few times. This chain connects TRBV7-9 to TRBJ2-1; unclear D gene. In germline, CDR1 is SEHNR, CDR2 FQNEAQ (reference sequence). V was trimmed by 1 base and J by 3 bases, leaving 10 bases between them. This CDR3 is 15 amino acids long. Here the CDR3 reads CASSLVYSYYNEQFF. CDR3 nucleotides: TGTGCCAGCAGCTTAGTTTATAGCTACTACAATGAGCAGTTCTTC.

This clonotype showed up just a few times. This chain connects TRBV6-5 to TRBJ2-5, with 8 bases matching TRBD1. Germline assignment: CDR1 MNHEY and CDR2 SVGAGI. The ends lost 4 bases at V and 6 bases at J; junction bases unmatched: 7. This CDR3 has 14 residues. CDR3 DNA: TGTGCCAGCAGTTCGCGACAGGGGCTGAAGACCCAGTACTTC. It is translated as CASSSRQGLKTQYF.

This clonotype was seen at least ten times. The chain uses TRBV5-1 and TRBJ2-1, with D possibly being TRBD2 (6 bases). The V end lost 3 bases, the J end lost 2 bases, and 12 bases lay between the germline ends. Looked up from germline, CDR1 is SGHRS and CDR2 is YFSETQ. There are 15 residues in the CDR3. This CDR3 is CASSSYGGAYNEQFF. The CDR3 DNA reads as TGCGCCAGCAGCTCCTACGGCGGGGCCTACAATGAGCAGTTCTTC. The whole variable domain, filled in from reference TRBV5-1 and TRBJ2-1, reads KAGVTQTPRYLIKTRGQQVTLSCSPISGHRSVSWYQQTPGQGLQFLFEYFSETQRNKGNFPGRFSGRQFSNSRSEMNVSTLELGDSALYLCASSSYGGAYNEQFFGPGTRLTVL.

This clonotype was picked up many times. The chain employs TRBV6-5 and TRBJ2-7; 9 bases are shared with TRBD1. The V gene's germline CDR1 is MNHEY and CDR2 SVGAGI. The CDR3 runs to 15 residues. The J segment lost 4 bases and the V segment lost 5 bases, leaving 9 bases of the junction unmatched. The CDR3 sequence is CASSPTGTGSYEQYF. The CDR3 nucleotides read TGTGCCAGCAGTCCCACCGGGACAGGGAGTTACGAGCAGTACTTC.

This clonotype was counted at least ten times. The chain joins TRBV5-1 to TRBJ1-1; perhaps TRBD1 as D (5 bases). Trimming stripped 2 bases from V and 0 bases from J, with 11 bases between. The germline V gene has CDR1 SGHRS and CDR2 YFSETQ. CDR3 length: 15 amino acids. CDR3 sequence: CASSFSGSMNTEAFF. The CDR3 bases are TGCGCCAGCAGCTTTTCAGGGTCCATGAACACTGAAGCTTTCTTT.

This clonotype was seen at least ten times. The CDR3 sequence is CASSLGQRMNTEAFF. The CDR3 coding sequence is TGCGCCAGCAGCTTGGGACAGCGCATGAACACTGAAGCTTTCTTT. The chain links TRBV5-1 to TRBJ1-1; D is possibly TRBD1 (5 bases). V lost 0 bases to trimming and J lost 0 bases, with 9 bases between them. This CDR3 region has 15 residues. The germline CDR1 and CDR2 sequences are SGHRS and YFSETQ.

This clonotype was picked up many times. The chain recombines TRBV27 with TRBJ1-1, with D maybe TRBD1 (5 bases). CDR1 and CDR2 from the germline V gene are MNHEY and SMNVEV (reference sequence). CDR3 length: 17 residues. V shed 2 bases and J shed 0 bases, with 16 bases lying between them. CDR3: CASSLGAIGTVNTEAFF. CDR3 DNA: TGTGCCAGCAGTTTAGGGGCTATCGGGACGGTGAACACTGAAGCTTTCTTT.

Ten or more counts support this clonotype. The chain employs TRBV7-8 and TRBJ2-7; D possibly corresponds to TRBD2 (6 bases). The germline V and J ends were trimmed by 4 bases and 3 bases, with 13 bases remaining between them. CDR1 SGHVS and CDR2 FQNEAQ come from the germline V gene. CDR3 length: 14 amino acids. The CDR3 region has the DNA TGTGCCAGCAGCTCCCCGACTAGTTTCTACGAGCAGTACTTC. Translated: CASSSPTSFYEQYF.

The gene calls are TRBV10-2 and TRBJ1-3, with D possibly TRBD1 on 5 matching bases. Germline CDR1 and CDR2: WSHSY and SAAADI. CDR3 length equals 14 residues. V gave up 2 bases and J gave up 0 bases, with 5 bases separating them. CDR3 loop: CASSETGSGNTIYF. Written as DNA, the CDR3 is TGCGCCAGCAGTGAGACAGGCTCTGGAAACACCATATATTTT.

Many counts were recorded for this clonotype. V and J are TRBV27 and TRBJ2-7; D is unclear. Trimming took off 6 bases at V and 5 bases at J, with 23 bases between the two ends. Germline V gives CDR1 MNHEY, CDR2 SMNVEV (reference sequence). The CDR3 loop spans 16 amino acids. In nucleotides, the CDR3 is TGTGCCAGCAGGCTCCGAGCCGGGCTGCCATTTGACGAGCAGTACGTC. This sequence encodes CASRLRAGLPFDEQYV.

This clonotype was picked up one time. This may be a read error, as it is one base from a much larger clone. The CDR3 is CDSRTALDSTIYF. The CDR3 DNA sequence: TGTGACAGCAGGACTGCGCTGGATAGCACCATATATTTT. The rearrangement links TRBV7-8 to TRBJ1-3; unclear D gene. The CDR3 has 13 residues. Germline CDR1 is SGHVS and CDR2 is FQNEAQ.

V usage is TRBV7-2 and J usage is TRBJ2-7; tentatively, D is TRBD1 (6 bases). Germline V gene sequence: CDR1 SGHTA, CDR2 FQGNSA. V lost 5 bases, J lost 0 bases, and 14 bases lay in between. The CDR3 is 15 amino acids. Here the CDR3 reads CASSLNRESSYEQYF. DNA for the CDR3: TGTGCCAGCAGCCTCAACAGGGAGAGCTCCTACGAGCAGTACTTC.

The chain carries TRBV7-9 and TRBJ2-1; 10 nucleotides line up with TRBD2. The germline V gene has CDR1 SEHNR and CDR2 FQNEAQ (reference sequence). V trimming: 2 bases; J trimming: 0 bases; junction bases outside the gene matches: 4. The CDR3 contains 17 residues. CDR3 DNA sequence: TGTGCCAGCAGCTTATATAGCGGGGGGTACTCCTACAATGAGCAGTTCTTC. This translates into CASSLYSGGYSYNEQFF. The whole variable domain, remainder taken from reference TRBV7-9 and TRBJ2-1, is DTGVSQNPRHKITKRGQNVTFRCDPISEHNRLYWYRQTLGQGPEFLTYFQNEAQLEKSRLLSDRFSAERPKGSFSTLEIQRTEQGDSAMYLCASSLYSGGYSYNEQFFGPGTRLTVL.

This clonotype has more than one count but fewer than ten. This chain joins TRBV7-9 and TRBJ1-1; D is unresolved. The CDR3 length is 13 residues. V lost 4 bases and J 5 bases, leaving 11 bases between the germline ends. The germline gives CDR1 SEHNR, CDR2 FQNEAQ (reference sequence). Here the CDR3 DNA reads TGTGCCAGCAGCTACCGGGTCAGGACTGAAGCTTTCTTT. Its protein product is CASSYRVRTEAFF.

At least ten counts were recorded for this clonotype. This chain uses TRBV27 with TRBJ2-3; D tentatively fits TRBD1 or TRBD2 (5 bases each). The ends were cut back, 7 bases at V and 4 bases at J, with 18 bases in the middle. The V gene's germline CDR1 is MNHEY and CDR2 SMNVEV (reference sequence). This CDR3 has 15 residues. For the CDR3, the DNA is TGTGCCAGCACCCTACTGGGGGATAGTCCAGATACGCAGTATTTT. Residues: CASTLLGDSPDTQYF.

This clonotype was counted between two and nine times. The rearrangement uses TRBV6-2 or TRBV6-3 and TRBJ2-3, with D tentatively TRBD1 or TRBD2 (6 bases each). Deletions cut 7 bases from V and 1 base from J, with 15 bases between. The germline CDR1 and CDR2 sequences are MNHEY and SVGEGT. The CDR3 contains 15 residues. This CDR3 reads CASTWGARGTDTQYF. The DNA of the CDR3 is TGTGCCAGCACCTGGGGGGCTAGGGGCACAGATACGCAGTATTTT.

This clonotype was recorded at least ten times. The rearrangement links TRBV7-2 to TRBJ2-1, with D maybe TRBD2 (5 bases). The CDR3 has 12 amino acids. CDR1 SGHTA and CDR2 FQGNSA come from the germline V gene. The germline V and J ends were trimmed by 3 bases and 9 bases, with 9 bases remaining between them. DNA of the CDR3: TGTGCCAGCAGCTTCGGGCGGGCTGAGCAGTTCTTC. Its translation: CASSFGRAEQFF.

This clonotype was observed many times. This rearrangement joins TRBV13 to TRBJ1-2; no reliable D call. Germline V gene data show CDR1 as PRHDT and CDR2 as FYEKMQ (reference sequence). The CDR3 spans 14 residues. Deletions cut 5 bases from V and 5 bases from J, with 15 bases between. CDR3 DNA: TGTGCCAGCAGCCTCCTCGGGTTAGGATATGGCTACACCTTC. It codes for CASSLLGLGYGYTF.

This clonotype was seen a handful of times. The rearrangement uses TRBV4-3 and TRBJ2-7; 11 bases map to TRBD2. Losses at the gene ends were 3 bases for V and 3 bases for J; bases not matched to a gene: 7. This CDR3 comprises 16 residues. The germline CDR1 and CDR2 sequences are LGHNA and YSLEER. The CDR3: CASSQGTSGGNYEQYF. The CDR3 region has the DNA TGCGCCAGCAGCCAGGGAACTAGCGGGGGTAACTACGAGCAGTACTTC.

This chain links TRBV4-3 with TRBJ1-3; D is undetermined. Per the germline V gene, CDR1 is LGHNA and CDR2 is YSLEER. The CDR3 extends over 15 amino acids. V lost 0 bases and J lost 0, with 6 bases in between. The chain's CDR3 is CASSQERISGNTIYF. CDR3 nucleotide sequence: TGCGCCAGCAGCCAAGAAAGGATCTCTGGAAACACCATATATTTT.

This clonotype showed up many times. The rearrangement links TRBV5-1 to TRBJ1-2; D not resolved. The CDR3 length is 14 residues. Trimming left V 4 bases short and J 8 bases short, with 18 bases between. Per germline, CDR1 SGHRS and CDR2 YFSETQ. In nucleotides, the CDR3 is TGCGCCAGCAGCCCGGAGATCCCCGCGGACGGCTACACCTTC. This sequence encodes CASSPEIPADGYTF.

Here the CDR3 DNA reads TGTGCCAGCAGCCACCGGGACAGGGAGAACACCGGGGAGCTGTTTTTT. Amino acid sequence: CASSHRDRENTGELFF. The V gene is TRBV11-3, the J gene TRBJ2-2; 9 nucleotides agree with TRBD1. V shed 5 bases and J 1 base; nucleotides not matched to a gene: 5. This CDR3 contains 16 residues. Germline CDR1 and CDR2: SGHNT and YENEEA.

The V gene is TRBV27, the J gene TRBJ2-6; TRBD1 matches 7 bases. The J segment lost 4 bases and the V segment lost 7 bases, leaving 19 bases of the junction unmatched. The CDR3 sequence is 19 residues long. CDR1 is MNHEY, CDR2 SMNVEV, per germline (reference sequence). This CDR3 reads CASTPSGTVLLAGANVLTF. DNA for the CDR3: TGTGCCAGCACTCCGTCCGGGACAGTCCTCCTTGCCGGGGCCAACGTCCTGACTTTC.

The sample holds a few counts of this clonotype. CDR3 DNA sequence: TGTGCCAGCTCACCTTTAGGGACAGGGGAAGGAGAGACCCAGTACTTC. This translates into CASSPLGTGEGETQYF. The rearrangement links TRBV18 to TRBJ2-5; 10 positions agree with TRBD1. Germline V lookup: CDR1 KGHSH, CDR2 LQKENI. This CDR3 is built from 16 residues. J gave up 4 bases and V 3 bases, and 8 bases lay outside the gene matches.